This T cell receptor beta chain appears in the sequencing data of a study of blood T cell repertoires in COVID-19. Study background: There were acute and convalescent COVID-19 samples, and they came from the United States, Italy and Spain. T cells, B-cell-depleted T cells, or PBMCs provided the cDNA or gDNA that served as material.

Germline CDR1 and CDR2: SEHNR and FQNEAQ (reference sequence). J gave up 3 bases and V 4 bases, and 1 base lay outside the gene matches. The CDR3 extends over 15 amino acids. Clones were read by immunoSEQ multiplex PCR, and TCRdb kept only the in-frame ones, dropping some. Here the sample spans a few hundred thousand clones, around 87% being singletons. Recruits, aged about 18 to 90 years, lived in some 25 US areas. This rearrangement joins TRBV7-9 to TRBJ2-1; the match to TRBD2 covers 12 bases. The TCR originated in a man aged 18 to 29 who had recovered from COVID-19. Sequencing was carried out using PBMCs or T cells enriched from blood (not recorded which). In DNA form, the CDR3 reads TGTGCCAGCAGCTCGGGACTAGCGGGCTACAATGAGCAGTTCTTC. It specifies CASSSGLAGYNEQFF.